This T cell receptor (beta chain) was sequenced in a study of T cells in Graves' hyperthyroidism and ophthalmopathy. The ends were cut back, 3 bases at V and 2 bases at J, with 10 bases in the middle. The CDR3 contains 14 residues. CDR1 is LGHDT, CDR2 YNNKEL, per germline (reference sequence). Template material for amplifying TCR beta CDR3 regions consisted of RNA transcripts. In the first-round RT-PCR of the TCR CDR3, the HTBI primer set was used. TCRdb re-called the multiplex PCR reads through MiXCR, storing one row per CDR3 protein. The sample has about 600,000 distinct CDR3 sequences, around 16% seen once; the top ten hold less than 3.5%. Study conclusions and caveats: Most thyroid clonotypes expanded above 0.001 appeared in blood too. Ophthalmopathy, which appeared later, was predicted by the model a median 6.5 months before onset. A model using 13 V-J features told ophthalmopathy apart from stable hyperthyroidism.

This clonotype was detected ten times or more. Antigen specificity is unknown. PBMCs were collected from an approximately 10 ml volume of fresh peripheral blood. This clonotype originated in a woman aged 40 to 50 with Graves' ophthalmopathy. Input material: blood. V and J are TRBV3-1 and TRBJ1-1; D is possibly TRBD1 (6 bases). CDR3: CASSQGHTNTEAFF. The CDR3 DNA sequence: TGTGCCAGCAGCCAGGGACATACCAACACTGAAGCTTTCTTT.